This entry lists 9 T cell receptor beta chains sequenced from one sample in a study of blood T cell repertoires in COVID-19. TCRdb's copy holds only in-frame clones and misses some; the assay was immunoSEQ multiplex PCR. The sample has 400,000 or so clones; 80% to 90% are singletons. Sample: PBMCs or T cells enriched from blood (not recorded which). The receptors stem from a middle-aged man in a cohort exposed to, infected with or recovered from COVID-19 (not recorded which).

The chain's CDR3 is CASSQDGRVIHEQYF. In nucleotides, the CDR3 is TGTGCCAGCAGCCAAGACGGGAGGGTAATCCACGAGCAGTACTTC. The rearrangement links TRBV5-4 to TRBJ2-7, with 8 bases matching TRBD2. This CDR3 region has 15 residues. The germline CDR1 and CDR2 sequences are SGHNT and YYREEE (reference sequence). V lost 4 bases to trimming and J lost 5 bases; unmatched junction nucleotides: 11.

The chain uses TRBV7-2 and TRBJ1-5; possible D gene TRBD1, 5 bases. The V end was cut by 1 base, the J end by 7 bases, with 14 bases between. CDR3 length: 15 amino acids. CDR1 and CDR2 from the germline V gene are SGHTA and FQGNSA. CDR3 in amino acids: CASSLVFGGGQPQHF. CDR3 bases: TGTGCCAGCAGCTTAGTGTTCGGGGGAGGGCAGCCCCAGCATTTT.

The rearrangement links TRBV6-5 to TRBJ2-3; D might be TRBD2 (5 bases). V lost 6 bases and J 0 bases, leaving 13 bases between the germline ends. Germline assignment: CDR1 MNHEY and CDR2 SVGAGI. The CDR3 extends over 15 amino acids. The CDR3 nucleotides are TGTGCCAGCAGAAGAACCGGGATCAGCACAGATACGCAGTATTTT. This encodes CASRRTGISTDTQYF.

The chain joins TRBV11-2 to TRBJ2-4; tentatively, D is TRBD1 (6 bases). Trimming removed 1 base from V and 5 bases from J, with 15 bases in between. The CDR3 extends over 16 amino acids. Germline CDR1 and CDR2: SGHAT and FQNNGV. The CDR3 nucleotides read TGTGCCAGCAGCTTAGGGCAGGGGACGAGCCAAAACATTCAGTACTTC. Amino acids: CASSLGQGTSQNIQYF.

The chain links TRBV7-3 to TRBJ2-1; 9 nucleotides match TRBD2. Germline CDR1 reads SGHTA; CDR2 reads FQGTGA. This CDR3 contains 13 residues. V lost 3 bases to trimming and J lost 8 bases; unmatched junction nucleotides: 2. The chain's CDR3 is CASSLLAGYEQFF. The CDR3, as DNA: TGTGCCAGCAGCTTGCTAGCGGGATATGAGCAGTTCTTC.

The chain recombines TRBV5-5 with TRBJ1-1; 9 bases align to TRBD1. This CDR3 is built from 15 residues. The ends lost 2 bases at V and 4 bases at J; junction bases unmatched: 6. CDR1 SGHKS and CDR2 YYEKEE come from the germline V gene (reference sequence). The CDR3 DNA sequence: TGTGCCAGCAGCTTCAGGACAGGGGCGGTCACTGAAGCTTTCTTT. As protein: CASSFRTGAVTEAFF.

V and J are TRBV7-6 and TRBJ2-1, with a possible D match to TRBD1 (6 bases). V lost 3 bases, J lost 0 bases, and 9 bases lay in between. The germline V gene encodes CDR1 SGHVS and CDR2 FNYEAQ. The CDR3 runs 15 residues. The CDR3 region has the DNA TGTGCCAGCAGCTTGGCGGACAGCTCCTACAATGAGCAGTTCTTC. Its translation: CASSLADSSYNEQFF.

J is TRBJ1-5 and V is TRBV3-1 (or the pseudogene TRBV3-2); D uncertain. Germline-derived CDR1 and CDR2 are LGHDT and YNNKEL (reference sequence). This CDR3 is 13 amino acids long. The V end lost 1 base, the J end lost 3 bases, and 4 bases lay between the germline ends. The DNA of the CDR3 is TGTGCCAGCAGCCAAGGTAACAATCAGCCCCAGCATTTT. It yields the protein CASSQGNNQPQHF.

This chain's CDR3 is CASSLTGPQGASTDTQYF. CDR3 nucleotide sequence: TGTGCCAGCAGCTTAACGGGCCCACAGGGGGCTAGCACAGATACGCAGTATTTT. The chain carries TRBV7-3 and TRBJ2-3; TRBD1 matches 9 bases. V was pared by 0 bases and J by 0 bases, with 7 bases of the junction left unmatched. Germline V gene sequence: CDR1 SGHTA, CDR2 FQGTGA. CDR3 size: 18 residues.